This entry lists 10 T cell receptor beta chains sequenced from one sample in a study of cytomegalovirus exposure and HLA in healthy donors. The PCR used 60 Vbeta and 13 Jbeta primers. The table came from immunoSEQ multiplex PCR; TCRdb's copy has only in-frame clones and leaves some out. Among more than 95,000 clones, 65% to 80% were seen once, and the ten largest hold around 5.3%. The source material was PBMCs. Source of these receptors: a male donor in good health and CMV-seronegative.

For this clone: An end of the junction does not agree with germline; a read error may underlie this. V gene TRBV7-9 combines with J gene TRBJ1-4; tentative D call: TRBD1 (5 bases). The CDR3 is made up of 17 amino acids. CDR1 SEHNR and CDR2 FQNEAQ come from the germline V gene (reference sequence). CDR3 amino acids: CSSSIRVTGDINEKLFF. The DNA of the CDR3 is TGTTCCAGCAGCATTAGGGTAACAGGTGACATTAATGAAAAACTGTTTTTT.

This clone was seen a few times. This rearrangement joins TRBV7-8 to TRBJ2-3, with 7 nucleotides matching TRBD2. Germline V gives CDR1 SGHVS, CDR2 FQNEAQ. The ends lost 8 bases at V and 2 bases at J; junction bases unmatched: 7. The CDR3 loop spans 14 amino acids. CDR3 nucleotide sequence: TGTGCCAGCCACGAGCGGGGCTTCACAGATACGCAGTATTTT. This encodes CASHERGFTDTQYF. The entire variable domain, with the rest obtained from reference TRBV7-8 and TRBJ2-3, is as follows: GAGVSQSPRYKVAKRGQDVALRCDPISGHVSLFWYQQALGQGPEFLTYFQNEAQLDKSGLPSDRFFAERPEGSVSTLKIQRTQQEDSAVYLCASHERGFTDTQYFGPGTRLTVL.

V and J are TRBV6-1 and TRBJ1-5, with 7 bases lining up with TRBD1. The V gene end was trimmed by 4 bases and the J gene end by 1 base; junction bases not matched to a gene: 10. CDR1 and CDR2 from the germline V gene are MNHNS and SASEGT. This CDR3 has 17 residues. The CDR3 spells CASSATGVWRSNQPQHF. The CDR3 region has the DNA TGTGCCAGCAGTGCAACAGGGGTATGGCGGAGCAATCAGCCCCAGCATTTT.

This clone came up a few times. J is TRBJ2-5 and V is TRBV25-1; tentatively, D is TRBD2 (6 bases). The V end was cut by 3 bases, the J end by 11 bases, with 16 bases between. The CDR3 is made up of 13 amino acids. Germline lookup yields CDR1 MGHDK and CDR2 SYGVNS. CDR3 sequence: CASSEPGTLEQYF. In nucleotides, the CDR3 is TGTGCCAGCAGTGAGCCCGGGACTCTTGAGCAGTACTTC.

The chain uses TRBV19 and TRBJ2-5; possible D gene TRBD2, 5 bases. The V end lost 5 bases, the J end lost 2 bases, and 15 bases lay between the germline ends. This CDR3 is built from 15 residues. Germline-derived CDR1 and CDR2 are LNHDA and SQIVND (reference sequence). Here the CDR3 reads CASSPRTPRQETQYF. CDR3 sequence (DNA): TGTGCCAGTAGTCCTCGGACTCCACGGCAAGAGACCCAGTACTTC.

This CDR3 reads CTAGSFRGYGYTF. DNA of the CDR3: TGCACCGCCGGGTCTTTCAGGGGCTATGGCTACACCTTC. The rearrangement uses TRBV1 and TRBJ1-2; the table calls TRBD1, which could not be checked here. TRBV1 is listed as a pseudogene. The CDR3 totals 13 residues.

This clone was detected only once. V gene TRBV5-1 combines with J gene TRBJ2-4; 13 bases map to TRBD2. V shed 4 bases, J shed 7 bases, and the junction held 11 bases outside the gene matches. CDR1 and CDR2 (germline): SGHRS, YFSETQ. The CDR3 consists of 17 residues. The CDR3 nucleotides read TGCGCCAGCAGCCCTGAAACTAGCGGGAGGGGGGCGAACATTCAGTACTTC. Its translation is CASSPETSGRGANIQYF.

This clone was seen once. The chain carries TRBV5-3 and TRBJ2-1; TRBD2 aligns across 10 bases. TRBV5-3 has ORF status, its function being uncertain. V dropped 4 bases and J dropped 3; count of bases not matched to a gene: 7. The CDR3 runs 16 residues. The CDR3: CARSVRLAGYYNEQFF. DNA for the CDR3: TGTGCCAGAAGCGTCAGACTAGCGGGTTACTACAATGAGCAGTTCTTC.

This sequence joins TRBV19 and TRBJ2-6; TRBD2 aligns across 11 bases. V shed 5 bases, J shed 0 bases, and the junction held 0 bases outside the gene matches. Germline V CDR1 and CDR2: LNHDA, SQIVND (reference sequence). CDR3 length: 16 residues. The CDR3: CASSGTSGSGANVLTF. CDR3 nucleotides: TGTGCCAGTAGTGGGACTAGCGGCTCTGGGGCCAACGTCCTGACTTTC.

The rearrangement uses TRBV5-6 and TRBJ2-2, with a weak D call TRBD1 (5 bases). The germline CDR1 and CDR2 sequences are SGHDT and YYEEEE. This CDR3 is built from 15 residues. Trimming took off 1 base at V and 2 bases at J, with 9 bases between the two ends. The CDR3 bases are TGTGCCAGCAGCTTGTATGGACAAAACACCGGGGAGCTGTTTTTT. It translates to CASSLYGQNTGELFF.